The text below deals with one T cell receptor beta chain. This entry comes from a study of control samples from healthy donors and cancer patients. Assay: immunoSEQ multiplex PCR; the TCRdb copy retains only in-frame clones and omits some. Of about 140,000 clones in the sample, about 90% were seen once. Germline values: CDR1 SGHNT, CDR2 YYREEE (reference sequence). The CDR3 runs to 14 residues. V shed 1 base, J shed 5 bases, and the junction held 4 bases outside the gene matches. V is TRBV5-4 and J is TRBJ1-1, with 8 bases matching TRBD1. What was sequenced was blood. The clonotype was recovered from a man aged 18 to 30 in good health. The CDR3 region is CASSLSRGLTEAFF. DNA of the CDR3: TGTGCCAGCAGCTTGAGCAGGGGGCTGACTGAAGCTTTCTTT.